A selection of T cell receptor beta chains follows, all from one sample in a study of blood T cell repertoires in COVID-19. Profiled with immunoSEQ multiplex PCR; TCRdb holds only in-frame clones, not every one. The sample includes about 210,000 clones, 80% to 85% of them seen just once. Sample: peripheral blood. These receptors were collected from a woman in her seventies with COVID-19, enrolled during active disease. Each CDR3 is given with its conserved first and last residue. The D gene is left open where the match is weak. The size entry is marked missing in some rows and otherwise reads once, few, many or a size class.

D	J	V	size	DNA	CDR3
-	TRBJ2-2	TRBV27	-	TGTGCCAGCAGTATATACCGGTCCGGGGCCGGGGAGCTGTTTTTT	CASSIYRSGAGELFF
-	TRBJ2-2	TRBV9	-	TGTGCCAGCAGCCCGAGGGCCCCCACCGGGGAGCTGTTTTTT	CASSPRAPTGELFF
-	TRBJ2-1	TRBV11-3	-	TGTGCCAGCAGCTTAGACAGGGCGTCGTACAATGAGCAGTTCTTC	CASSLDRASYNEQFF
TRBD1	TRBJ1-5	TRBV2	few	TGTGCCAGCAGTGTCTGGACAGGCAACAATCAGCCCCAGCATTTT	CASSVWTGNNQPQHF
TRBD1	TRBJ1-6	TRBV28	-	TGTGCCAGCAGGCGGGACAGGGATTCCTATAATTCACCCCTCCACTTT	CASRRDRDSYNSPLHF
TRBD2	TRBJ2-7	TRBV27	-	TGTGCCAGCAGTTACTTAGGAGCCATGCGGGAGGGGGGCGAGCAGTACTTC	CASSYLGAMREGGEQYF
TRBD1	TRBJ1-5	TRBV5-6	-	TGTGCCAGCAGCTTCTGGGACAGGGGAGTTTCCGATCAGCCCCAGCATTTT	CASSFWDRGVSDQPQHF
TRBD1	TRBJ2-5	TRBV11-2	-	TGTGCCAGCAGCTTCGGGACAGGGGAGAGAGAGACCCAGTACTTC	CASSFGTGERETQYF
-	TRBJ2-5	TRBV29-1	-	TGCAGCGTTGAGGGGGCAGAAGAGACCCAGTACTTC	CSVEGAEETQYF
TRBD1	TRBJ1-4	TRBV3-1/TRBV3-2	-	TGTGCCAGCAGCTACAGGGGCGCTAATGAAAAACTGTTTTTT	CASSYRGANEKLFF
TRBD1	TRBJ2-7	TRBV11-2	-	TGTGCCAGCAGCTTAGGGGGCGGGACAGGGGTAAGGTACGAGCAGTACTTC	CASSLGGGTGVRYEQYF
TRBD1	TRBJ1-2	TRBV27	-	TGTGCCAGCAGTTTAAAGGGACAGGCGCCCCACTATGGCTACACCTTC	CASSLKGQAPHYGYTF
TRBD2	TRBJ2-7	TRBV3-1/TRBV3-2	-	TGTGCCAGCAGCCAAGGGTCTGCGGGAGGAGGGCTCGAGCAGTACTTC	CASSQGSAGGGLEQYF
-	TRBJ1-6	TRBV5-8	-	TGTGCCAGCAGCTTTACAGGGTCGGTTTCACCCCTCCACTTT	CASSFTGSVSPLHF